One sample yielded the 27 T cell receptor beta chains listed below, sequenced in a study of blood T cell repertoires in COVID-19. Method: immunoSEQ multiplex PCR; TCRdb's copy keeps in-frame clones and lacks some. The sample lists fewer than 200,000 clones; roughly 86% were seen once. Source material: peripheral blood. The receptors derive from a woman aged 60-70 years who had recovered from COVID-19.

Notes on this clone: The same CDR3 arises from other DNA sequences in this sample as well. The CDR3 loop is CASSLTGTDTQYF. The CDR3 nucleotides read TGTGCCAGCAGCTTGACAGGGACAGATACGCAGTATTTT. V is TRBV7-9 and J is TRBJ2-3; 7 bases align to TRBD1. There are 13 residues in the CDR3. J gave up 3 bases and V 3 bases, and 0 bases lay outside the gene matches. Germline V gene lookup returns CDR1 SEHNR and CDR2 FQNEAQ (reference sequence). The full variable domain, completed using reference TRBV7-9 and TRBJ2-3, is DTGVSQNPRHKITKRGQNVTFRCDPISEHNRLYWYRQTLGQGPEFLTYFQNEAQLEKSRLLSDRFSAERPKGSFSTLEIQRTEQGDSAMYLCASSLTGTDTQYFGPGTRLTVL.

The chain uses TRBV6-5 and TRBJ2-5, with D possibly matching TRBD1 (6 bases). Germline CDR1 MNHEY, CDR2 SVGAGI. The V and J ends lost 4 bases and 1 base respectively, with 16 bases between them. The CDR3 has 16 residues. DNA of the CDR3: TGTGCCAGCAGTTCTCCGGGACACCCCACCCAAGAGACCCAGTACTTC. Residues: CASSSPGHPTQETQYF.

The chain uses TRBV19 and TRBJ1-5, with D perhaps TRBD1 (5 bases). The CDR3 is 16 residues long. Germline V gives CDR1 LNHDA, CDR2 SQIVND (reference sequence). Deletions cut 6 bases from V and 4 bases from J, with 19 bases between. The chain's CDR3 is CASSWGSVTSNQPQHF. The CDR3 DNA is TGTGCCAGTAGCTGGGGCAGCGTCACCTCTAATCAGCCCCAGCATTTT.

CDR3 region: CASTRTTGTALNTEAFF. The CDR3 DNA reads as TGTGCCAGTACCCGAACCACGGGGACAGCATTGAACACTGAAGCTTTCTTT. The genes are TRBV19 and TRBJ1-1, with 7 bases identical to TRBD1. CDR3 length: 17 amino acids. Trimming cost V 7 bases and J 0 bases; bases outside gene matches: 14. CDR1 and CDR2 from the germline V gene are LNHDA and SQIVND (reference sequence).

There are a few counts of this clone. This sequence joins TRBV12-3 or TRBV12-4 and TRBJ1-5, with D possibly being TRBD1 (5 bases). Trimming shortened V by 6 bases and J by 7 bases, and 13 bases separated the two germline ends. The CDR3 length is 13 residues. The CDR3 DNA reads as TGTGCCAGCAGCCCAGGGTCCCACCAGCCCCAGCATTTT. It is translated as CASSPGSHQPQHF.

This clone was detected once. The V gene is TRBV18, the J gene TRBJ2-5; the D is unclear. V shed 6 bases and J shed 4 bases, with 9 bases lying between them. The CDR3 loop spans 12 amino acids. Per the germline V gene, CDR1 is KGHSH and CDR2 is LQKENI. The CDR3 nucleotides are TGTGCCAGCTCCCCTCAGCGAGAGACCCAGTACTTC. It encodes CASSPQRETQYF.

This sequence joins TRBV5-4 and TRBJ2-1; TRBD1 agrees at 8 bases. CDR3 length equals 15 residues. The V and J ends lost 1 base and 6 bases, in that order; junction bases with no gene match: 6. Germline-derived CDR1 and CDR2 are SGHNT and YYREEE (reference sequence). This CDR3 reads CASSLTGGPINEQFF. CDR3 nucleotides: TGTGCCAGCAGCTTGACAGGGGGGCCGATCAATGAGCAGTTCTTC.

The rearrangement links TRBV2 to TRBJ2-7; TRBD1 aligns across 7 bases. CDR3 length: 15 amino acids. With 5 bases clipped from V and 2 bases from J, the junction kept 9 bases outside the gene matches. The germline CDR1 and CDR2 sequences are SNHLY and FYNNEI. CDR3 sequence (DNA): TGTGCCAGCAGTCAGACCGGGACAGTCGCCTACGAGCAGTACTTC. It specifies CASSQTGTVAYEQYF.

The V call is TRBV11-2, the J call TRBJ2-2; TRBD2 aligns across 8 bases. Germline CDR1 SGHAT, CDR2 FQNNGV. With 5 bases clipped from V and 7 bases from J, the junction kept 18 bases outside the gene matches. This CDR3 has 18 residues. CDR3 in amino acids: CASSTPRGGPNDSGELFF. The CDR3 bases are TGTGCCAGCAGCACCCCTCGGGGGGGGCCAAATGATAGCGGGGAGCTGTTTTTT.

The chain links TRBV5-6 to TRBJ1-5, with TRBD1 as a possible D gene (5 bases). Germline-derived CDR1 and CDR2 are SGHDT and YYEEEE. The length of the CDR3 is 14 residues. Trimming took 4 bases from V and 1 from J, leaving 9 bases between them. CDR3 residues: CASSRGLSNQPQHF. As DNA, the CDR3 is TGTGCCAGCAGCAGGGGACTCAGCAATCAGCCCCAGCATTTT.

This clone showed up just a few times. The chain is built from TRBV4-3 and TRBJ2-1, with D possibly being TRBD2 (7 bases). Trimming pared 0 bases from V and 4 bases from J, leaving 13 bases between. The CDR3 sequence is 16 residues long. Germline values: CDR1 LGHNA, CDR2 YSLEER. CDR3 sequence reads: CASSQEVAGAYNEQFF. CDR3 sequence (DNA): TGCGCCAGCAGCCAAGAGGTGGCGGGGGCTTACAATGAGCAGTTCTTC.

This sequence joins TRBV5-1 and TRBJ2-3; TRBD2 matches 9 bases. The length of the CDR3 is 15 residues. Germline V gene data show CDR1 as SGHRS and CDR2 as YFSETQ. Trimming removed 2 bases from V and 1 base from J; junction bases left unmatched: 2. The CDR3 protein is CASSFQRGGTDTQYF. The CDR3 DNA follows: TGCGCCAGCAGCTTCCAGCGGGGGGGCACAGATACGCAGTATTTT.

This clone has a single count. The chain combines TRBV11-2 with TRBJ2-5; TRBD2 matches 8 bases. This CDR3 comprises 17 residues. Germline V lookup: CDR1 SGHAT, CDR2 FQNNGV. The V gene end was trimmed by 1 base and the J gene end by 5 bases; junction bases not matched to a gene: 12. The CDR3 region is CASSLGGSSGGLETQYF. For the CDR3, the DNA is TGTGCCAGCAGCTTAGGAGGTTCCAGCGGGGGTTTGGAGACCCAGTACTTC.

The count of this clone is one. The chain recombines TRBV28 with TRBJ2-7; TRBD1 matches 10 bases. V lost 5 bases to trimming and J lost 2 bases; unmatched junction nucleotides: 6. The CDR3 is 15 residues long. Per germline, CDR1 MDHEN and CDR2 SYDVKM. CDR3 in amino acids: CASSRQGAYPYEQYF. CDR3 DNA: TGTGCCAGCAGTCGACAGGGGGCTTACCCCTACGAGCAGTACTTC.

V and J are TRBV27 and TRBJ2-7; the match to TRBD1 covers 7 bases. The CDR3 consists of 18 residues. V lost 4 bases, J lost 3 bases, and 18 bases stayed unmatched. Germline loops: CDR1 MNHEY, CDR2 SMNVEV (reference sequence). The CDR3 bases are TGTGCCAGCAGTTCTTTTATTAAGGTCCGCCAGGGGGACTACGAGCAGTACTTC. Protein sequence: CASSSFIKVRQGDYEQYF.

The chain uses TRBV5-6 and TRBJ2-1; D call uncertain. Per germline, CDR1 SGHDT and CDR2 YYEEEE. The CDR3 covers 12 residues. Trimming removed 2 bases at V and 8 bases at J, with 8 bases between. CDR3 in amino acids: CASSFSRDEQFF. The CDR3 region has the DNA TGTGCCAGCAGCTTCTCGAGAGATGAGCAGTTCTTC.

The chain employs TRBV7-9 and TRBJ2-2, with 8 bases that match TRBD1. The V gene's germline CDR1 is SEHNR and CDR2 FQNEAQ (reference sequence). This CDR3 has 14 residues. J was trimmed by 3 bases and V by 7 bases; bases with no gene match: 4. CDR3 sequence: CASIQGAYTGELFF. Written as DNA, the CDR3 is TGTGCCAGCATCCAGGGGGCCTACACCGGGGAGCTGTTTTTT.

The rearrangement joins TRBV30 to TRBJ2-5; TRBD1 aligns across 8 bases. CDR1 and CDR2 from the germline V gene are GTSNPN and SVGIG (reference sequence). The V gene end was trimmed by 6 bases and the J gene end by 1 base; junction bases not matched to a gene: 4. This CDR3 contains 13 residues. The CDR3 is CACRQGTQETQYF. Here the CDR3 DNA reads TGTGCCTGTAGACAGGGGACCCAAGAGACCCAGTACTTC.

A single count supports this clone. The chain employs TRBV6-5 and TRBJ2-1, with D possibly matching TRBD1 (5 bases). Per the germline V gene, CDR1 is MNHEY and CDR2 is SVGAGI. CDR3 size: 14 residues. V was clipped by 8 bases and J by 7 bases, with 18 bases between them. The CDR3 DNA reads TGTGCCAGCGTACCGGCAGGGTGGTCGAATGAGCAGTTCTTC. It yields the protein CASVPAGWSNEQFF.

This chain joins TRBV10-3 and TRBJ2-7; D unresolved. The CDR3 is 11 amino acids. Trimming stripped 10 bases from V and 4 bases from J, with 11 bases between. Per the germline V gene, CDR1 is ENHRY and CDR2 is SYGVKD. The CDR3 sequence is CATGQAYEQYF. The DNA of the CDR3 is TGTGCCACTGGCCAGGCATACGAGCAGTACTTC.

The V call is TRBV4-1, the J call TRBJ1-3, with 11 nucleotides matching TRBD1. Trimming took 5 bases from V and 1 from J; bases not matched to a gene: 4. The CDR3 extends over 16 amino acids. Germline-derived CDR1 and CDR2 are MGHRA and YSYEKL. CDR3 amino acids: CASSNGQGASGNTIYF. The CDR3 nucleotides are TGCGCCAGCAGCAATGGACAGGGGGCGTCTGGAAACACCATATATTTT.

The rearrangement links TRBV27 to TRBJ1-1; 8 bases fit TRBD1. Germline CDR1 reads MNHEY; CDR2 reads SMNVEV (reference sequence). The CDR3 length is 14 residues. V trimming: 8 bases; J trimming: 5 bases; junction bases outside the gene matches: 10. The CDR3 reads CASGETGAGTEAFF. The CDR3 DNA sequence: TGTGCCAGCGGGGAGACAGGGGCTGGGACTGAAGCTTTCTTT.

Only a few counts were recorded for this clone. This chain links TRBV5-1 with TRBJ1-1; TRBD1 agrees at 11 bases. There are 17 residues in the CDR3. From germline, CDR1 is SGHRS and CDR2 YFSETQ. Unmatched junction bases numbered 8, after V lost 2 bases and J lost 2 bases. The DNA of the CDR3 is TGCGCCAGCAGCTTTCGGTGGGACAGGGGGTTTAACACTGAAGCTTTCTTT. This translates into CASSFRWDRGFNTEAFF.

V gene TRBV2 combines with J gene TRBJ2-2, with 8 bases aligning to TRBD1. CDR3 length equals 15 residues. V trimming: 7 bases; J trimming: 5 bases; junction bases outside the gene matches: 9. Looked up from germline, CDR1 is SNHLY and CDR2 is FYNNEI. This CDR3 reads CASNPGQGRTGELFF. CDR3 sequence (DNA): TGTGCCAGCAACCCCGGACAGGGAAGGACCGGGGAGCTGTTTTTT.

This CDR3 reads CASSLAVGNQPQHF. The CDR3, as DNA: TGTGCCAGCAGCTTAGCCGTCGGCAATCAGCCCCAGCATTTT. V usage is TRBV11-2 and J usage is TRBJ1-5; D not certain. The length of the CDR3 is 14 residues. Between the trimmed V and J ends, which lost 1 base and 2 bases, there was a span of 6 bases. Germline V lookup: CDR1 SGHAT, CDR2 FQNNGV.

The genes are TRBV5-1 and TRBJ2-7; weak D call: TRBD2 (6 bases). CDR3 length: 11 residues. The V and J ends lost 4 bases and 4 bases respectively, with 6 bases between them. Looked up from germline, CDR1 is SGHRS and CDR2 is YFSETQ. Here the CDR3 DNA reads TGCGCCAGCAGCGGAGGGTACGAGCAGTACTTC. It translates to CASSGGYEQYF.

J is TRBJ2-3 and V is TRBV5-1; 9 bases fit TRBD2. Losses at the gene ends were 3 bases for V and 1 base for J; bases not matched to a gene: 3. Germline-derived CDR1 and CDR2 are SGHRS and YFSETQ. The CDR3 has 15 residues. CDR3 region: CASSSASGGTDTQYF. CDR3 sequence (DNA): TGCGCCAGCAGCTCCGCTAGCGGGGGCACAGATACGCAGTATTTT. The full variable domain, completed using reference TRBV5-1 and TRBJ2-3, is KAGVTQTPRYLIKTRGQQVTLSCSPISGHRSVSWYQQTPGQGLQFLFEYFSETQRNKGNFPGRFSGRQFSNSRSEMNVSTLELGDSALYLCASSSASGGTDTQYFGPGTRLTVL.